The 17 T cell receptor beta chains presented below share a single source sample, sequenced in a study of Ad26.COV2.S vaccination and SARS-CoV-2 variants. Profiling relied on immunoSEQ multiplex PCR, and the TCRdb table lists in-frame clones only, not all of them. The data hold more than 300,000 clones, with 86% observed a single time. The treatment here: about 20 received Ad26.COV2.S at low or high dose, single or two shots; five or six received placebo; per-sample allocation not given. Sample collection was performed on day 63 after the first vaccine or placebo injection. This sample comprised peripheral blood, obtained in a trial of Ad26.COV2.S vaccine versus placebo. The receptors shown here come from a person between 18 and 60 years old who received the Ad26.COV2.S COVID-19 vaccine or a placebo.

The chain carries TRBV2 and TRBJ1-1; weak D call: TRBD1 (6 bases). Trimming stripped 6 bases from V and 0 bases from J, with 14 bases between. The CDR3 runs to 15 residues. Germline CDR1 reads SNHLY; CDR2 reads FYNNEI. The CDR3: CASSAGDRVNTEAFF. DNA of the CDR3: TGTGCCAGCAGCGCAGGGGACCGTGTGAACACTGAAGCTTTCTTT.

This clone occurred once. The V gene is TRBV19, the J gene TRBJ1-2, with unresolved D. V shed 4 bases and J shed 0 bases, with 9 bases lying between them. In germline, CDR1 is LNHDA, CDR2 SQIVND (reference sequence). This CDR3 has 14 residues. The CDR3 spells CASSRESTNYGYTF. The CDR3 DNA sequence: TGTGCCAGTAGTAGGGAATCCACTAACTATGGCTACACCTTC. The variable domain in full, completed from reference TRBV19 and TRBJ1-2, reads DGGITQSPKYLFRKEGQNVTLSCEQNLNHDAMYWYRQDPGQGLRLIYYSQIVNDFQKGDIAEGYSVSREKKESFPLTVTSAQKNPTAFYLCASSRESTNYGYTFGSGTRLTVV.

In this sample, this clone turned up once. CDR3 in amino acids: CASSILAGPFYEQYF. CDR3 nucleotide sequence: TGTGCCAGTAGTATCCTAGCGGGGCCCTTCTACGAGCAGTACTTC. The chain is built from TRBV19 and TRBJ2-7; 9 nucleotides agree with TRBD2. The CDR3 is 15 amino acids. Germline-derived CDR1 and CDR2 are LNHDA and SQIVND (reference sequence). J lost 3 bases, V lost 3 bases, and 6 bases had no gene match.

The J gene is TRBJ2-7, the V gene TRBV3-1 (or the pseudogene TRBV3-2); TRBD2 aligns across 8 bases. The CDR3 extends over 16 amino acids. The germline gives CDR1 LGHDT, CDR2 YNNKEL (reference sequence). J gave up 2 bases and V 3 bases, and 9 bases lay outside the gene matches. CDR3 bases: TGTGCCAGCAGCCACCAGGCGGTAGCGGGGCCCTACGAGCAGTACTTC. Encoded protein: CASSHQAVAGPYEQYF.

DNA for the CDR3: TGTGCCAGCAGGACCGCGACTCTGAGGACTGAAGCTTTCTTT. The encoded protein is CASRTATLRTEAFF. This chain uses TRBV6-6 with TRBJ1-1; no firm D call. In germline, CDR1 is MNHNY, CDR2 SVGAGI (reference sequence). Trimming took off 6 bases at V and 5 bases at J, with 16 bases between the two ends. The CDR3 sequence is 14 residues long.

The chain joins TRBV21-1 to TRBJ1-1; the DNA was not used to check the table's D call, TRBD1. TRBV21-1 corresponds to a pseudogene. This CDR3 is 15 amino acids long. CDR3 in amino acids: CASSKAGGWFTEAFF. The CDR3 nucleotides read TGTGCCAGCAGCAAAGCAGGGGGCTGGTTCACTGAAGCTTTCTTT.

This clone appeared a single time. V gene TRBV10-1 combines with J gene TRBJ2-2; no clear D gene. Trimming cost V 4 bases and J 3 bases, with 6 bases left between them. This CDR3 is built from 13 residues. Germline CDR1 reads WNHNN; CDR2 reads SYGVQD (reference sequence). The CDR3 region has the DNA TGCGCCAGCAGTGTCACCTACACCGGGGAGCTGTTTTTT. Its protein product is CASSVTYTGELFF.

The rearrangement uses TRBV6-5 and TRBJ2-2, with D possibly called TRBD1 or TRBD2 (5 bases each). The CDR3 is 16 amino acids. Trimming took 4 bases from V and 2 from J, leaving 14 bases between them. Per germline, CDR1 MNHEY and CDR2 SVGAGI. The CDR3: CASSLGTVINTGELFF. CDR3 in DNA: TGTGCCAGCAGTTTAGGGACCGTGATAAACACCGGGGAGCTGTTTTTT.

This clone was observed a few times. J is TRBJ1-1 and V is TRBV6-5; 9 nucleotides agree with TRBD1. After removal of 6 bases from V and 2 bases from J, the junction contained 4 bases not matched to a gene. CDR1 is MNHEY and CDR2 is SVGAGI in the germline V gene. There are 14 residues in the CDR3. This CDR3 is CASRKQGANTEAFF. The CDR3 nucleotides read TGTGCCAGCAGAAAACAGGGGGCAAACACTGAAGCTTTCTTT.

This clone was recorded once. J is TRBJ1-2 and V is TRBV2; tentative D call: TRBD1 (5 bases). The germline CDR1 and CDR2 sequences are SNHLY and FYNNEI. The V end was cut by 4 bases, the J end by 0 bases, with 9 bases between. CDR3 length: 14 amino acids. CDR3 amino acids: CASSGEGPNYGYTF. Here the CDR3 DNA reads TGTGCCAGCAGTGGGGAGGGGCCTAACTATGGCTACACCTTC.

The chain has TRBV6-5 and TRBJ2-2; a weak D match, TRBD2 (6 bases). V lost 2 bases and J lost 4, with 14 bases in between. This CDR3 comprises 16 residues. The germline gives CDR1 MNHEY, CDR2 SVGAGI. CDR3 coding DNA: TGTGCCAGCAGTTACGTCGCGGGAATGGCCACCGGGGAGCTGTTTTTT. Its translation is CASSYVAGMATGELFF.

The chain joins TRBV30 to TRBJ1-6; no clear D. CDR3 size: 14 residues. Germline V lookup: CDR1 GTSNPN, CDR2 SVGIG (reference sequence). V was pared by 0 bases and J by 14 bases, with 17 bases between. The CDR3 nucleotides are TGTGCCTGGAGTGTACCAAGCGACGGTTATGCCCTCCACTTT. Translated: CAWSVPSDGYALHF. The full variable domain, completed using reference TRBV30 and TRBJ1-6, is SQTIHQWPATLVQPVGSPLSLECTVEGTSNPNLYWYRQAAGRGLQLLFYSVGIGQISSEVPQNLSASRPQDRQFILSSKKLLLSDSGFYLCAWSVPSDGYALHFGNGTRLTVT.

The chain combines TRBV2 with TRBJ1-2; D possibly corresponds to TRBD1 (6 bases). Germline CDR1 is SNHLY and CDR2 is FYNNEI. With 3 bases removed from V and 8 bases from J, the gap between germline ends came to 16 bases. This CDR3 region has 14 residues. The CDR3 spells CASSEGTPGTGYTF. The CDR3 DNA reads TGTGCCAGCAGTGAGGGGACACCGGGAACCGGCTACACCTTC.

The CDR3 protein is CASSYSGDEDTQYF. The CDR3 DNA follows: TGTGCCAGCAGTTACTCGGGGGACGAAGATACGCAGTATTTT. This chain links TRBV6-5 with TRBJ2-3; the D call may be TRBD1 or TRBD2 (5 bases each). The CDR3 contains 14 residues. V was shortened by 0 bases and J by 5 bases, with 9 bases between the two germline ends. CDR1 is MNHEY and CDR2 is SVGAGI in the germline V gene.

This rearrangement joins TRBV5-3 to TRBJ1-3, with D possibly being TRBD1 (5 bases). TRBV5-3 is filed as an ORF, its function uncertain. V was trimmed by 4 bases and J by 4 bases, leaving 15 bases between them. CDR3 length: 15 amino acids. DNA for the CDR3: TGTGCCAGAAGCCCACAAGAACCAGGGGGAAACACCATATATTTT. Translation: CARSPQEPGGNTIYF.

This clone occurred once. The V and J genes are TRBV7-8 and TRBJ1-3; D is unresolved. V dropped 2 bases and J dropped 0 bases, with 5 bases sitting between them. CDR1 is SGHVS, CDR2 FQNEAQ, per germline. This CDR3 has 14 residues. CDR3: CASSLKDSGNTIYF. In DNA form, the CDR3 reads TGTGCCAGCAGCTTAAAGGACTCTGGAAACACCATATATTTT.

The genes are TRBV6-1 and TRBJ2-7, with D possibly matching TRBD2 (6 bases). The germline V gene has CDR1 MNHNS and CDR2 SASEGT. Trimming took off 0 bases at V and 2 bases at J, with 8 bases between the two ends. This CDR3 is 14 amino acids long. CDR3 protein: CASSEAAGPYEQYF. DNA for the CDR3: TGTGCCAGCAGTGAAGCCGCGGGACCCTACGAGCAGTACTTC.